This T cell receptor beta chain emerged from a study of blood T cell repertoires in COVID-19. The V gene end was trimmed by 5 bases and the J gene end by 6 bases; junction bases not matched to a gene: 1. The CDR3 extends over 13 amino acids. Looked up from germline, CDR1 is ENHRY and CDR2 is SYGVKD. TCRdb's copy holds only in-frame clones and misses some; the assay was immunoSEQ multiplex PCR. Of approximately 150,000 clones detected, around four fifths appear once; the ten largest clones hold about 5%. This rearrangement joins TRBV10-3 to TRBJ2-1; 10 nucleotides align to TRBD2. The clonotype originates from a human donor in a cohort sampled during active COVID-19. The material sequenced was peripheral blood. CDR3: CAISWTSGNEQFF. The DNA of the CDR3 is TGTGCCATCAGTTGGACTAGCGGCAATGAGCAGTTCTTC.